These 6 T cell receptor beta chains were sequenced from one sample in a study of Siglec-9 on CD8 T cells in melanoma. Libraries were prepared by immunoSEQ multiplex PCR; TCRdb keeps only in-frame clonotypes and omits some of them. The sample carries about 36,000 clones, 80% to 85% recorded once. The sequenced sample was Siglec-9- CD8+ T cells sorted from blood. The receptor source for this set is a human donor in good health.

This rearrangement joins TRBV9 to TRBJ2-7; 8 bases map to TRBD1. CDR1 is SGDLS, CDR2 YYNGEE, per germline. The CDR3 extends over 12 amino acids. Unmatched junction bases numbered 5, after V lost 7 bases and J lost 5 bases. CDR3 DNA: TGTGCCAGCGGGAAACAGGGGGACGAGCAGTACTTC. Its protein is CASGKQGDEQYF.

The chain joins TRBV11-2 to TRBJ1-1, with a possible D match to TRBD1 (5 bases). The CDR3 length is 13 residues. Germline assignment: CDR1 SGHAT and CDR2 FQNNGV. V lost 0 bases and J lost 5, with 7 bases in between. CDR3 region: CASSLEGGTEAFF. The CDR3 nucleotides are TGTGCCAGCAGCTTAGAGGGGGGGACTGAAGCTTTCTTT.

The chain combines TRBV4-2 with TRBJ1-4, with unresolved D. V was clipped by 1 base and J by 0 bases, with 6 bases between them. Germline V lookup: CDR1 LGHNA, CDR2 YNFKEQ. The CDR3 has 15 amino acids. The CDR3 nucleotides read TGTGCCAGCAGCCAAGGAGAGACAACTAATGAAAAACTGTTTTTT. It codes for CASSQGETTNEKLFF.

This clone has more than one count but fewer than ten. The rearrangement links TRBV30 to TRBJ1-1; TRBD1 is a possible D gene (5 bases). Germline-derived CDR1 and CDR2 are GTSNPN and SVGIG (reference sequence). The V end was cut by 2 bases, the J end by 2 bases, with 12 bases between. The CDR3 totals 14 residues. The DNA for the CDR3 is TGTGCCTGGAGTTTTGGGACGGGTAACACTGAAGCTTTCTTT. It yields the protein CAWSFGTGNTEAFF.

This clone appeared once. V usage is TRBV20-1 and J usage is TRBJ2-7, with D maybe TRBD2 (5 bases). Trimming cost V 1 base and J 6 bases, with 7 bases left between them. The CDR3 spans 11 residues. The germline gives CDR1 DFQATT, CDR2 SNEGSKA (reference sequence). CDR3 sequence reads: CSARGEGEQYF. DNA of the CDR3: TGCAGTGCTAGAGGAGAGGGCGAGCAGTACTTC.

The V call is TRBV6-5, the J call TRBJ2-7; D perhaps matches TRBD1 (6 bases). CDR3 size: 15 residues. Germline lookup yields CDR1 MNHEY and CDR2 SVGAGI. V lost 4 bases, J lost 3 bases, and 16 bases lay in between. CDR3 loop: CASSSRQDINYEQYF. The DNA for the CDR3 is TGTGCCAGCAGTTCCCGACAGGATATCAACTACGAGCAGTACTTC.